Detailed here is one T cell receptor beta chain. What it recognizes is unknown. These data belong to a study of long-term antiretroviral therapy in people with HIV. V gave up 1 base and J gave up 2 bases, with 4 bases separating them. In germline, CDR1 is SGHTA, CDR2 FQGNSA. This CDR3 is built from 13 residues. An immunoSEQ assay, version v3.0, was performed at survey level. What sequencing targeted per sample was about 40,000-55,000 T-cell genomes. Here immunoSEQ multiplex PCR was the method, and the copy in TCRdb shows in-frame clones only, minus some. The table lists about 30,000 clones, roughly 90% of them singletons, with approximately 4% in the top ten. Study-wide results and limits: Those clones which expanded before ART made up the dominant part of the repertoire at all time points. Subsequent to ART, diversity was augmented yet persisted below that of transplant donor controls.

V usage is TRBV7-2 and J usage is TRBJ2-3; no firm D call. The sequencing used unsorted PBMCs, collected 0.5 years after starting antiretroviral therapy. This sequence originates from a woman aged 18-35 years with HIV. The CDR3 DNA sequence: TGTGCCAGCAGCTTAGACACCACAGATACGCAGTATTTT. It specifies CASSLDTTDTQYF.